The T cell receptor (beta chain) described here comes from a study of CD8+CD57+ T cells in acquired aplastic anemia (dated by TCRdb to about 2018). Background on the whole study: A mean of 3.2 ug of DNA, ranging from roughly 0.18 to 30 ug, was extracted from sorted CD4+ and CD8+ cells. CD8+CD57+ expansion was defined as a frequency above the mean frequency observed in healthy subjects. The full study reports these points: Between patients and healthy controls, no significant difference in CD8+ Simpson's diversity was found (P=0.060). Around 30 CD8+ CDR3 sequences were shared between patients and controls but appeared highly expressed in patients and within their immunodominant clones.

TCR beta VDJ combination and CDR3 sequence profiling used genomic DNA as the template. TCR repertoire sequencing was run on an Illumina HiSeq 2000. Per the original workflow: TRBV/TRBJ rearrangement plots, CDR3 size and DJ length profiles, and Simpson's diversity index were used to assess repertoires. The most abundant DNA sequence in the deep sequencing data was defined as the immunodominant clone. CDR3 amino acid sequences were screened for sharing across subjects and were compared with published repertoires and the VDJdb database. TCRdb reran the public reads through fastp at Q25 and MiXCR, keeping productive beta chains. Rows matching on CDR3 protein sequence are summarized as one entry with the most common DNA and genes. TCRdb's processing, not the authors' own work, is the source of the V and J calls. Within this sample are a few hundred thousand distinct CDR3 sequences, with around 32% of them counted one time only. Together, the top ten hold around 0.82% of the sample.

The patients picked for sequencing were ones in whom flow cytometry had shown an expansion of CD8+CD57+ cells. Every patient had severe acquired aplastic anemia, diagnosed using the International Study of Aplastic Anemia and Agranulocytosis and Camitta criteria. No patient had received any therapy when blood was sampled. TCR repertoires of sorted CD4+ and CD8+ blood T cells from severe aplastic anemia patients and healthy subjects were deep-sequenced in the study. Patients were enrolled under clinicaltrials.gov protocols 00001620, 01623167, 00001397, 00071045, 00081523 and 00961064 in the USA. Ficoll-Paque density gradient centrifugation was used to isolate peripheral blood mononuclear cells. Before DNA extraction, CD4+ and CD8+ T cells were sorted by FACS or by magnetic beads. The germline V gene provides CDR1 SGHVS and CDR2 FNYEAQ. Inclusive of the bounding cysteine and phenylalanine, the CDR3 is 14 residues long. Left in the record is the CDR3 DNA by itself, 42 bases read in frame from the first base. Trimming leaves V shorter by 8 bases and J shorter by 6 bases, with the junction holding 5 bases beyond the gene matches.

Regarding this clonotype: The specificity of this receptor is unknown. No clone much larger than this one lies a single base away; base qualities are absent.

This TCR derives from a human donor with aplastic anemia. What was sequenced was sorted CD4+, CD8+, or CD8+CD57+ T cells (not recorded which) from PBMCs. This chain is built from TRBV7-6 and TRBJ2-2; TRBD1 fits 11 bases in the junction. In nucleotide form, the sequence is TGTGCCAGCCGACGGGACAGGGGGGCCGGGGAGCTGTTTTTT. This codes for CASRRDRGAGELFF.